This T cell receptor beta chain appears in the sequencing data of a study of beta chain features in type 1 diabetes. Germline V CDR1 and CDR2: MNHEY, SVGAGI. Deletions cut 2 bases from V and 4 bases from J, with 14 bases between. CDR3 length equals 15 residues. Of the isolated RNA, all was reverse transcribed, and so the sequenced material was expressed TCRB transcripts. Profiling relied on immunoSEQ multiplex PCR, and the TCRdb table lists in-frame clones only, not all of them. The repertoire includes 640,000 or so clones, over 13% of them detected once, and just under 0.04% sits in the top ten. Of note for this clone: Antigen unknown.

One heparinised draw, averaging roughly 0.12 L, was taken per donor. Study outcomes and limitations: The similarity of naive, central memory and Treg TCRB repertoires appeared greater among patients than among healthy donors. Researchers report that Type 1 diabetes patients had moderately but significantly shorter TCRB CDR3s across all four CD4+ subsets. Sequencing from cDNA could over-represent high-TCR-expressing cells. Here, the possible influence of HLA type (on TCRB rearrangement) remained unresolved.

Material for sequencing was naive CD4+ T cells from blood. The rearrangement joins TRBV6-5 to TRBJ1-1, with D maybe TRBD1 (6 bases). The receptor's source is a man between 18 and 35 years old with type 1 diabetes. The CDR3 DNA is TGTGCCAGCAGTTACGTCCAGGGGCTCGGCACTGAAGCTTTCTTT. Translated: CASSYVQGLGTEAFF.